This is a list of T cell receptor beta chains from one sample in a study of technical replicates of blood from several donors. Measured with immunoSEQ multiplex PCR; TCRdb has only the in-frame clones, and not every one. This sample yields about 97,000 clones, of which nearly 96% are seen a single time; 0.21% belongs to the top ten. Material: T cells isolated from PBMCs. The receptors stem from a human donor in good health. CDR3s include the opening cysteine and the closing phenylalanine or tryptophan. The order of the fields is V gene, J gene, clone size, D gene, CDR3 protein, CDR3 DNA. The D gene is left open where the match is weak. Size is omitted from some rows. Given values are once, few, many or a class for expanded clones.

TRBV7-6	TRBJ1-2	NA	TRBD1	CASSPRTGEGCTF	TGTGCCAGCAGCCCAAGGACAGGGGAAGGCTGCACCTTC
TRBV19	TRBJ2-1	NA	TRBD2	CASRPSGSSYNEQFF	TGTGCCAGTAGACCCAGCGGGAGCTCCTACAATGAGCAGTTCTTC
TRBV7-3	TRBJ1-1	NA	NA	CASSRLGYTEAFF	TGTGCCAGCAGCCGCCTGGGCTACACTGAAGCTTTCTTT
TRBV6-1	TRBJ1-6	NA	NA	CASSEFGDNSPLHF	TGTGCCAGCAGTGAATTTGGAGATAATTCACCCCTCCACTTT
TRBV23-1	TRBJ2-7	NA	NA	CASSLGGEQYF	TGCGCCAGCAGTCTAGGAGGCGAGCAGTACTTC
TRBV18	TRBJ2-4	NA	NA	CASSPTGPRGAKNIQYF	TGTGCCAGCTCACCCACCGGACCCCGAGGGGCCAAAAACATTCAGTACTTC
TRBV5-1	TRBJ1-1	NA	NA	CASSLGGGLNTEAFF	TGCGCCAGCAGCTTGGGAGGCGGTTTGAACACTGAAGCTTTCTTT
TRBV5-4	TRBJ2-7	once	NA	CASSLPRVGPYEQYF	TGTGCCAGCAGCTTGCCGAGGGTTGGCCCTTACGAGCAGTACTTC
TRBV5-1	TRBJ2-7	NA	NA	CASSLGALLSYEQYF	TGCGCCAGCAGCTTGGGCGCCCTGCTCTCCTACGAGCAGTACTTC
TRBV7-2	TRBJ2-1	NA	TRBD2	CASSLTFASGSSSYNEQFF	TGTGCCAGCAGCTTAACATTTGCTAGCGGGAGTAGTTCCTACAATGAGCAGTTCTTC
TRBV29-1	TRBJ1-1	few	NA	CSVTPSAEAFF	TGCAGCGTTACACCAAGCGCTGAAGCTTTCTTT
TRBV7-9	TRBJ1-1	few	TRBD1	CASSPRDRVSEAFF	TGTGCCAGCAGCCCCAGGGACAGAGTATCTGAAGCTTTCTTT
TRBV12-5	TRBJ2-5	NA	TRBD2	CASGKRLAGGQETQYF	TGTGCTAGTGGTAAAAGACTAGCGGGAGGGCAAGAGACCCAGTACTTC
TRBV13	TRBJ2-7	NA	TRBD2	CASRLMGGGYEQYF	TGTGCCAGCAGACTAATGGGGGGGGGATACGAGCAGTACTTC
TRBV6-5	TRBJ1-4	NA	TRBD1	CASSRGLAEKLFF	TGTGCCAGCAGTAGGGGGCTTGCGGAAAAACTGTTTTTT
TRBV7-9	TRBJ2-1	NA	TRBD2	CASSLVRLAGGNEQFF	TGTGCCAGCAGCTTAGTTAGGCTAGCGGGGGGAAATGAGCAGTTCTTC
TRBV2	TRBJ1-1	NA	TRBD1	CASSGQGHTEAFF	TGTGCCAGCAGTGGACAGGGCCACACTGAAGCTTTCTTT
TRBV5-1	TRBJ2-3	NA	NA	CASSMWGDPDTQYF	TGCGCCAGCAGCATGTGGGGGGACCCAGATACGCAGTATTTT
TRBV5-1	TRBJ1-1	NA	TRBD1	CASSRDSLNTEAFF	TGCGCCAGCAGCCGGGACAGTTTGAACACTGAAGCTTTCTTT
TRBV12-5	TRBJ2-3	NA	TRBD1	CASGPGQGATDTQYF	TGTGCTAGTGGTCCCGGACAGGGGGCCACAGATACGCAGTATTTT
TRBV20-1	TRBJ1-2	NA	NA	CSAGRAVGYTF	TGCAGTGCTGGCAGGGCTGTCGGCTACACCTTC
TRBV29-1	TRBJ2-7	NA	TRBD1	CSVEDDRGLTYEQYF	TGCAGCGTTGAAGACGACAGGGGATTAACCTACGAGCAGTACTTC
TRBV6-1	TRBJ2-3	NA	TRBD2	CASSAKASGGTDTQYF	TGTGCCAGCAGTGCCAAAGCTAGCGGGGGAACAGATACGCAGTATTTT
TRBV18	TRBJ1-2	NA	TRBD1	CASSARQGANYGYTF	TGTGCCAGCTCAGCCAGGCAGGGGGCAAACTATGGCTACACCTTC
TRBV28	TRBJ1-6	NA	NA	CASSFHRVRSPLHF	TGTGCCAGCAGTTTCCACAGGGTGCGATCACCCCTCCACTTT
TRBV11-2	TRBJ2-2	NA	TRBD2	CATHRGGGNGELFF	TGTGCCACACATCGGGGGGGCGGAAACGGGGAGCTGTTTTTT
TRBV27	TRBJ1-3	NA	NA	CASRQISGNTIYF	TGTGCCAGCAGACAAATCTCTGGAAACACCATATATTTT
TRBV9	TRBJ2-7	once	TRBD2	CASTREGRGEQYF	TGTGCCAGCACCCGGGAGGGCCGTGGGGAGCAGTACTTC
TRBV7-9	TRBJ1-1	NA	NA	CASSYTTGPNTEAFF	TGTGCCAGCAGCTACACTACAGGGCCTAACACTGAAGCTTTCTTT
TRBV5-1	TRBJ1-2	NA	NA	CASSSTTANYGYTF	TGCGCCAGCAGCTCCACGACAGCTAACTATGGCTACACCTTC
TRBV19	TRBJ1-5	NA	TRBD1	CASSPPLGGQPQHF	TGTGCCAGTAGTCCCCCTCTAGGGGGCCAGCCCCAGCATTTT
TRBV6-4	TRBJ2-1	NA	NA	CASSDGTGETSRYNEQFF	TGTGCCAGCAGTGACGGAACGGGGGAGACGTCGCGCTACAATGAGCAGTTCTTC
TRBV2	TRBJ1-5	NA	TRBD1	CASSGVMTGVNQPQHF	TGTGCCAGCAGTGGGGTGATGACAGGGGTAAATCAGCCCCAGCATTTT
TRBV29-1	TRBJ1-1	NA	TRBD1	CSGSQDRGGGTEAFF	TGCAGCGGATCTCAGGACAGGGGAGGAGGGACTGAAGCTTTCTTT
TRBV18	TRBJ1-1	NA	NA	CASSLGDTEAFF	TGTGCCAGCTCACTGGGAGACACTGAAGCTTTCTTT
TRBV19	TRBJ2-1	NA	NA	CASSIPGDYNEQFF	TGTGCCAGTAGTATCCCGGGGGACTACAATGAGCAGTTCTTC
TRBV28	TRBJ1-1	NA	NA	CASSFIRNTEAFF	TGTGCCAGCAGTTTTATTCGGAACACTGAAGCTTTCTTT
TRBV2	TRBJ2-5	NA	NA	CASGWRGQETQYF	TGTGCCAGCGGATGGCGAGGTCAAGAGACCCAGTACTTC
TRBV18	TRBJ1-1	few	TRBD1	CASSPPKTGTANTEAFF	TGTGCCAGCTCACCACCGAAAACCGGGACAGCTAACACTGAAGCTTTCTTT
TRBV7-9	TRBJ1-2	NA	NA	CASSYGVANYGYTF	TGTGCCAGCAGCTACGGCGTAGCAAACTATGGCTACACCTTC
TRBV28	TRBJ1-5	NA	NA	CASSLLVGGQPQHF	TGTGCCAGCAGTTTATTGGTGGGGGGTCAGCCCCAGCATTTT
TRBV7-9	TRBJ2-7	once	TRBD2	CASSLDLRTSNYEQYF	TGTGCCAGCAGCCTCGATTTGAGGACTAGCAACTACGAGCAGTACTTC
TRBV5-6	TRBJ2-6	NA	TRBD1	CASRQGAGANVLTF	TGTGCCAGCAGACAGGGGGCCGGGGCCAACGTCCTGACTTTC
TRBV13	TRBJ2-7	NA	TRBD1	CASSSGQRNEQYF	TGTGCCAGCAGCTCGGGACAGCGGAACGAGCAGTACTTC
TRBV4-1	TRBJ2-1	NA	TRBD2	CASSQEYSGRAYNEQFF	TGCGCCAGCAGCCAAGAGTATAGCGGGAGGGCCTACAATGAGCAGTTCTTC
TRBV7-2	TRBJ2-7	NA	NA	CASSLTPGRYEQYF	TGTGCCAGCAGCTTAACCCCAGGGCGCTACGAGCAGTACTTC